The 21 T cell receptor beta chains presented below share a single source sample, sequenced in a study of blood T cell repertoires in COVID-19. The data were produced by immunoSEQ multiplex PCR, yet TCRdb's version contains in-frame clones alone and is incomplete. The sample holds 150,000 to 200,000 clones, more than 75% seen once. The sample was PBMCs or T cells enriched from blood (not recorded which). The receptor set was obtained from a woman aged 45-65 years with acute COVID-19.

The chain has TRBV25-1 and TRBJ1-4; D is perhaps TRBD1 (5 bases). The V and J ends lost 8 bases and 8 bases respectively, with 18 bases between them. The CDR3 is made up of 14 amino acids. Germline assignment: CDR1 MGHDK and CDR2 SYGVNS. In DNA, the CDR3 is TGTGCCAGCTCGTGGCGGGGGGTCGGAGAAAAACTGTTTTTT. This translates into CASSWRGVGEKLFF. The variable domain in full, completed from reference TRBV25-1 and TRBJ1-4, reads EADIYQTPRYLVIGTGKKITLECSQTMGHDKMYWYQQDPGMELHLIHYSYGVNSTEKGDLSSESTVSRIRTEHFPLTLESARPSHTSQYLCASSWRGVGEKLFFGSGTQLSVL.

The J gene is TRBJ1-4, the V gene TRBV3-1 (or the pseudogene TRBV3-2); D is perhaps TRBD1 (5 bases). Trimming left V 2 bases short and J 4 bases short, with 8 bases between. Germline CDR1 reads LGHDT; CDR2 reads YNNKEL (reference sequence). The length of the CDR3 is 14 residues. DNA for the CDR3: TGTGCCAGCAGCCAATTGGGGCTTAATGAAAAACTGTTTTTT. Its translation: CASSQLGLNEKLFF.

The rearrangement joins TRBV6-5 to TRBJ2-5, with 9 bases matching TRBD2. Germline CDR1 and CDR2: MNHEY and SVGAGI. The junction had 7 bases not matched to a gene; V was cut back by 0 bases and J by 5 bases. The CDR3 contains 16 residues. This chain's CDR3 is CASSYSTPSGVETQYF. In DNA, the CDR3 is TGTGCCAGCAGTTACTCGACCCCTAGCGGGGTCGAGACCCAGTACTTC.

This sequence joins TRBV11-3 and TRBJ2-1; TRBD1 aligns across 8 bases. The CDR3 contains 14 residues. Per the germline V gene, CDR1 is SGHNT and CDR2 is YENEEA. Trimming at V came to 5 bases and at J to 6 bases, leaving 6 bases not matched to a gene. The DNA for the CDR3 is TGTGCCAGCAGCGCCAGGACAGGGAGCAATGAGCAGTTCTTC. Its translation is CASSARTGSNEQFF. Together with reference TRBV11-3 and TRBJ2-1, the CDR3 gives the full variable domain: EAGVVQSPRYKIIEKKQPVAFWCNPISGHNTLYWYLQNLGQGPELLIRYENEEAVDDSQLPKDRFSAERLKGVDSTLKIQPAELGDSAVYLCASSARTGSNEQFFGPGTRLTVL.

The gene calls are TRBV2 and TRBJ1-4, with D possibly matching TRBD1 (6 bases). Trimming took off 6 bases at V and 0 bases at J, with 14 bases between the two ends. Germline V gives CDR1 SNHLY, CDR2 FYNNEI. The CDR3 is made up of 16 amino acids. The CDR3 protein is CASRQGFVATNEKLFF. CDR3 in DNA: TGTGCCAGCAGGCAGGGGTTCGTTGCAACTAATGAAAAACTGTTTTTT.

This clone was counted at least ten times. The chain uses TRBV11-2 and TRBJ1-5, with D possibly being TRBD1 (5 bases). The V gene lost 3 bases and the J gene lost 7 bases, with 19 bases spanning the gap. CDR1 SGHAT and CDR2 FQNNGV come from the germline V gene. This CDR3 spans 16 amino acids. CDR3 in DNA: TGTGCCAGCAGCTTTCCGGACACTCCCGGCGGACAGCCCCAGCATTTT. Translated, it gives CASSFPDTPGGQPQHF.

The J gene is TRBJ1-5, the V gene TRBV10-1; 7 nucleotides match TRBD1. Germline lookup yields CDR1 WNHNN and CDR2 SYGVQD (reference sequence). The CDR3 loop spans 11 amino acids. V lost 10 bases and J lost 6; bases outside the gene matches: 3. The CDR3, as DNA: TGCGCCACCGACAGGGTTCAGCCCCAGCATTTT. Translation gives CATDRVQPQHF.

The chain links TRBV3-1 (or the pseudogene TRBV3-2) to TRBJ1-5, with TRBD1 identical over 9 bases. Germline CDR1 reads LGHDT; CDR2 reads YNNKEL (reference sequence). Unmatched junction bases numbered 10, after V lost 4 bases and J lost 6 bases. This CDR3 is 16 amino acids long. The CDR3 loop is CASSPRDRGVCQPQHF. DNA for the CDR3: TGTGCCAGCAGCCCCCGTGACAGGGGGGTTTGTCAGCCCCAGCATTTT.

The CDR3 here is CASSLIQGEGEKLFF. CDR3 sequence (DNA): TGCGCCAGCAGCTTGATCCAGGGGGAAGGAGAAAAACTGTTTTTT. V and J are TRBV5-1 and TRBJ1-4, with 7 bases matching TRBD1. This CDR3 is 15 amino acids long. CDR1 and CDR2 (germline): SGHRS, YFSETQ. V lost 1 base to trimming and J lost 8 bases; unmatched junction nucleotides: 8.

This clone showed up many times. The sample carries other DNA sequences with the same CDR3. The chain carries TRBV30 and TRBJ1-1; D may be TRBD1 (5 bases). The CDR3 spans 12 residues. V lost 0 bases and J 4 bases, leaving 6 bases between the germline ends. The germline V gene encodes CDR1 GTSNPN and CDR2 SVGIG (reference sequence). DNA for the CDR3: TGTGCCTGGAGTGTGGGGGGCACTGAAGCTTTCTTT. Protein sequence: CAWSVGGTEAFF.

V is TRBV12-3 or TRBV12-4 and J is TRBJ1-5; a weak D match, TRBD1 (5 bases). Trimming removed 5 bases at V and 7 bases at J, with 9 bases between. This CDR3 has 12 amino acids. Here the CDR3 DNA reads TGTGCCAGCAGTAGCAGGGAACAGCCCCAGCATTTT. Translating it yields CASSSREQPQHF.

The chain recombines TRBV18 with TRBJ1-1; tentative D call: TRBD1 (5 bases). V gave up 1 base and J gave up 8 bases, with 11 bases separating them. Germline V CDR1 and CDR2: KGHSH, LQKENI. This CDR3 has 13 residues. The CDR3 nucleotides are TGTGCCAGCTCACCACGGGGGACTGAAGAAGCTTTCTTT. Translated, it gives CASSPRGTEEAFF.

This clone has a count of ten or more. V and J are TRBV7-9 and TRBJ1-5; possibly TRBD1 for D (5 bases). From germline, CDR1 is SEHNR and CDR2 FQNEAQ (reference sequence). V lost 1 base to trimming and J lost 3 bases, with 16 bases between them. The CDR3 extends over 17 amino acids. The DNA of the CDR3 is TGTGCCAGCAGCTTAGGGAGCGGCGGGGCGCCCAATCAGCCCCAGCATTTT. Translated: CASSLGSGGAPNQPQHF.

V and J are TRBV3-1 (or the pseudogene TRBV3-2) and TRBJ2-5; 7 bases match TRBD2. CDR3 length: 16 residues. Trimming cost V 1 base and J 5 bases; bases outside gene matches: 10. Germline assignment: CDR1 LGHDT and CDR2 YNNKEL (reference sequence). CDR3 DNA sequence: TGTGCCAGCAGCCAAGCGATGACTAGCACGGGGGAGACCCAGTACTTC. Translating gives CASSQAMTSTGETQYF.

The rearrangement uses TRBV6-5 and TRBJ1-1; no definite D call. Looked up from germline, CDR1 is MNHEY and CDR2 is SVGAGI. The V and J ends lost 6 bases and 2 bases respectively, with 10 bases between them. CDR3 length equals 13 residues. In nucleotides, the CDR3 is TGTGCCAGCAGCCTAACGAGAAACACTGAAGCTTTCTTT. Residues: CASSLTRNTEAFF.

The V gene is TRBV4-1, the J gene TRBJ2-1, with D possibly TRBD2 on 6 matching bases. The germline V gene encodes CDR1 MGHRA and CDR2 YSYEKL. This CDR3 is 15 amino acids long. The V end lost 4 bases, the J end lost 7 bases, and 17 bases lay between the germline ends. The CDR3 sequence: CASSPRPLLANEQFF. CDR3 in DNA: TGCGCCAGCAGCCCACGGCCGCTACTAGCAAATGAGCAGTTCTTC.

This clone was seen more than once but under ten times. J is TRBJ1-1 and V is TRBV2; weak D call: TRBD1 (5 bases). Germline V gene data show CDR1 as SNHLY and CDR2 as FYNNEI. The CDR3 consists of 14 residues. The V and J ends lost 6 bases and 0 bases respectively, with 11 bases between them. CDR3 sequence: CASSQGAMNTEAFF. In DNA form, the CDR3 reads TGTGCCAGCAGCCAAGGGGCGATGAACACTGAAGCTTTCTTT.

There are a few counts of this clone. The chain uses TRBV19 and TRBJ1-1; 9 positions match TRBD1. Germline V gene sequence: CDR1 LNHDA, CDR2 SQIVND (reference sequence). The CDR3 totals 17 residues. J lost 0 bases, V lost 5 bases, and 10 bases had no gene match. The CDR3 coding sequence is TGTGCCAGTAGTGCCGCACACAGGGGGCCCATGAACACTGAAGCTTTCTTT. Translated, it gives CASSAAHRGPMNTEAFF.

The chain joins TRBV5-4 to TRBJ1-1; tentatively, D is TRBD1 (5 bases). CDR3 length equals 13 residues. V gave up 0 bases and J gave up 5 bases, with 8 bases separating them. Germline CDR1 is SGHNT and CDR2 is YYREEE (reference sequence). DNA of the CDR3: TGTGCCAGCAGCTTGGTAGGGGTAACTGAAGCTTTCTTT. This gives the protein CASSLVGVTEAFF.

This chain links TRBV3-1 (or the pseudogene TRBV3-2) with TRBJ1-4; D call uncertain. Trimming shortened V by 1 base and J by 6 bases, and 12 bases separated the two germline ends. The germline gives CDR1 LGHDT, CDR2 YNNKEL (reference sequence). The CDR3 is 15 residues long. Here the CDR3 DNA reads TGTGCCAGCAGCCAAGCGGCCGGGCGGGATGAAAAACTGTTTTTT. Its protein is CASSQAAGRDEKLFF.

The chain links TRBV7-9 to TRBJ1-6; D uncertain. The CDR3 is made up of 13 amino acids. Germline values: CDR1 SEHNR, CDR2 FQNEAQ (reference sequence). V was shortened by 5 bases and J by 8 bases, with 10 bases between the two germline ends. DNA for the CDR3: TGTGCCAGCAGCGGCGGCCGGGATTCACCCCTCCACTTT. Protein: CASSGGRDSPLHF.